The following is a TCR beta chain sequence with its context. What it recognizes is unknown. The CDR3 carries no conserved terminal phenylalanine or tryptophan, so it likely arises from a read error. It is unclear where the CDR3 begins or ends on the DNA, so no DNA is shown, and the CDR3 is as TCRdb lists it. PCR amplification relied on 60 Vbeta primers (plus 13 Jbeta primers). Produced via immunoSEQ multiplex PCR; TCRdb's table is partial and in-frame only. Of 100,000 to 150,000 clones detected, roughly a tenth appear once; the ten largest clones hold 4% to 5%. With termini counted, the CDR3 has 13 amino acids. Per the germline V gene, CDR1 is GTSNPN and CDR2 is SVGIG (reference sequence). This specimen comes from a study of cytomegalovirus exposure and HLA in healthy donors. Study findings and constraints: V segments that were indistinguishable, TRBV6-2 and TRBV6-3 among them, were omitted from analysis.

Sample: PBMCs. The rearrangement links TRBV30 to TRBJ1-5; the D call TRBD1 from the table was never checked on the DNA. The receptor was isolated from a woman aged 18-29 years in good health and CMV-seropositive. This CDR3 reads CAWSKKGNQPKHL.